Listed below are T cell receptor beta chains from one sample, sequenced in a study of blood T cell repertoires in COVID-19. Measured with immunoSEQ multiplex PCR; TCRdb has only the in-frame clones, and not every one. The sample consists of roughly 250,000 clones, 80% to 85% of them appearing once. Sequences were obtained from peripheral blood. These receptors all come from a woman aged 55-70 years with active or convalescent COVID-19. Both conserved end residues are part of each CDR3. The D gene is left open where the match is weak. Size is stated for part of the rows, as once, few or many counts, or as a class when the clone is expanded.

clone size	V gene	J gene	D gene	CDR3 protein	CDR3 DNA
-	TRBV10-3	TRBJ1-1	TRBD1	CAINDRGLGNTEAFF	TGTGCCATCAACGACAGGGGGCTCGGGAACACTGAAGCTTTCTTT
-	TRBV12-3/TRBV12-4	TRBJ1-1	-	CASTREGRTEAFF	TGTGCCAGCACTAGGGAGGGAAGGACTGAAGCTTTCTTT
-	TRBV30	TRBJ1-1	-	CAWIRLNTEAFF	TGTGCCTGGATTCGGTTGAACACTGAAGCTTTCTTT
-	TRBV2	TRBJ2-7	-	CASSDWGQEYEQYF	TGTGCCAGCAGTGATTGGGGCCAGGAATACGAGCAGTACTTC
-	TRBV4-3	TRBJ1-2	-	CASSQGAGEIYGYTF	TGCGCCAGCAGCCAAGGGGCGGGAGAGATCTATGGCTACACCTTC
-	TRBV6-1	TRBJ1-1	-	CASSDSMIRTAWGTEAFF	TGTGCCAGCAGTGATTCAATGATAAGGACAGCCTGGGGCACTGAAGCTTTCTTT
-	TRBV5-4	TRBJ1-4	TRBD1	CASSLSGGTGREKLFF	TGTGCCAGCAGCTTGAGTGGCGGGACAGGGAGGGAAAAACTGTTTTTT
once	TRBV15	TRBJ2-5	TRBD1	CATSAQGDRETQYF	TGTGCCACCAGCGCACAGGGGGACCGGGAGACCCAGTACTTC
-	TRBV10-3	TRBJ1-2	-	CAIRPPNGYGYTF	TGTGCCATCAGGCCTCCCAACGGGTACGGCTACACCTTC
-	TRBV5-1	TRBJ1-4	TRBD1	CASSLQGADEKLFF	TGCGCCAGCAGCTTACAGGGGGCGGATGAAAAACTGTTTTTT
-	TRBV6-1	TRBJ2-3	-	CASSEASGTDTQYF	TGTGCCAGCAGTGAAGCGTCGGGCACAGATACGCAGTATTTT
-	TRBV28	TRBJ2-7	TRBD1	CASSRTGGEPPYEQYF	TGTGCCAGCAGCCGGACAGGGGGCGAACCCCCCTACGAGCAGTACTTC
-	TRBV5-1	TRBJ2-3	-	CASSLRGPILDTQYF	TGCGCCAGCAGCTTGAGGGGTCCCATATTGGATACGCAGTATTTT
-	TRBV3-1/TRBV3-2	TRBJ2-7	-	CASSRQEGSYEQYF	TGTGCCAGCAGCCGCCAGGAGGGGTCGTACGAGCAGTACTTC
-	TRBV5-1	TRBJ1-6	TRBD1	CASSLDRVPNSPLHF	TGCGCCAGCAGCCTCGACAGGGTTCCAAATTCACCCCTCCACTTT
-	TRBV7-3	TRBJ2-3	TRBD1	CASSLDRADTQYF	TGTGCCAGCAGCTTGGACAGGGCAGATACGCAGTATTTT